This record looks at one TCR beta chain sequence and its context. The junction had 12 bases not matched to a gene; V was cut back by 6 bases and J by 5 bases. CDR3 length equals 15 residues. TCRdb reprocessed the 5' RACE reads with MiXCR, giving one entry per CDR3 protein. Of 25,000 to 30,000 distinct CDR3 sequences listed, 6% are singletons. Time point denoted: blood at routine non-recurrence follow-up after resection. Researchers sequenced whole RNA taken from tumor, nontumor lung or frozen PBMC without sorting. This sample stems from a study of spatial heterogeneity in lung cancer. The rearrangement links TRBV12-3 or TRBV12-4 to TRBJ2-5; 7 bases fit TRBD2. This specimen consisted of PBMCs, obtained at follow-up. The origin of this receptor is a male donor with early-stage non-small cell lung cancer. The CDR3: CASSHSGLREETQYF. CDR3 in DNA: TGTGCCAGCAGCCACTCAGGGTTGCGGGAGGAGACCCAGTACTTC.